This T cell receptor (beta chain) originates from a study of blood T cell repertoires in COVID-19. For the study at large: T cells, B-cell-depleted T cells, or PBMCs supplied cDNA or gDNA.

CDR1 and CDR2 (germline): SGHNT, YYREEE (reference sequence). The CDR3 has 16 residues. With 4 bases clipped from V and 8 bases from J, the junction kept 11 bases outside the gene matches. Categorization into cohorts depended on clinical history that participants reported. Donors in Cohort 3 counted as recovered after two negative PCRs, clearance, or symptom resolution. Using immunoSEQ multiplex PCR, the repertoire was profiled, and TCRdb retains in-frame clones only, with some absent. The repertoire holds about 100,000 clones, about 86% seen once, with 2% to 3% in the top ten. This sequence was found in a woman aged 45-60 years who had recovered from COVID-19. The sample comprised PBMCs or T cells enriched from blood (not recorded which). This chain joins TRBV5-4 and TRBJ2-1, with TRBD2 matching 11 bases. The CDR3 sequence is CASSLLAGGPNHEQFF. CDR3 coding DNA: TGTGCCAGCAGCCTCTTAGCGGGAGGGCCGAACCATGAGCAGTTCTTC.